Below, 2 T cell receptor beta chains from the same sample are listed, as sequenced in a study of blood T cell repertoires in COVID-19 (dated by TCRdb to 2019 to 2021). The library relied on the immunoSEQ multiplex PCR assay. In its TCRdb copy, this immuneACCESS table keeps in-frame sequences only and misses some clones. Where compared with another copy, unresolved V genes explain less than half of these, and the others have no known cause. The sample table shows under 200,000 clones, and 85% to 90% are seen once. The top ten constitute 7% of the sample. The sample was peripheral blood. Receptor source: an elderly woman in a cohort sampled during active or convalescent COVID-19.

The gene calls are TRBV28 and TRBJ2-3; tentatively, D is TRBD2 (5 bases). CDR1 and CDR2 (germline): MDHEN, SYDVKM. Trimming removed 3 bases at V and 8 bases at J, with 12 bases between. The CDR3 is made up of 13 amino acids. CDR3 sequence: CASSFVSAGTQYF. DNA for the CDR3: TGTGCCAGCAGTTTTGTCTCGGCGGGTACGCAGTATTTT.

CDR3 bases: TGTGCCAGCAGTTTAAACGACCTCGGACAGGGCTATGGCTACACCTTC. This translates into CASSLNDLGQGYGYTF. V gene TRBV13 combines with J gene TRBJ1-2, with TRBD1 matching 8 bases. The germline gives CDR1 PRHDT, CDR2 FYEKMQ (reference sequence). This CDR3 region has 16 residues. With 6 bases clipped from V and 4 bases from J, the junction kept 13 bases outside the gene matches.